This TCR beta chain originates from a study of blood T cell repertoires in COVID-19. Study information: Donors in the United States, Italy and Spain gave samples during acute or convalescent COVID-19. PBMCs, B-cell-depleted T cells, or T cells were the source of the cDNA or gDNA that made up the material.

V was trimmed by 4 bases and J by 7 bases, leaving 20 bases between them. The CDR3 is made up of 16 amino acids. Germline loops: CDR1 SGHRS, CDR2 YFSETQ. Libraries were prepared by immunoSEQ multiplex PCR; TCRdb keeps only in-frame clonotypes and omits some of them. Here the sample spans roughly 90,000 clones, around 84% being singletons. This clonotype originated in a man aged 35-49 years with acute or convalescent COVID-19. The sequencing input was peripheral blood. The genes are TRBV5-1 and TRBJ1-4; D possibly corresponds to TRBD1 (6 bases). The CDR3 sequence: CASSTRNREASEKLFF. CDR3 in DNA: TGCGCCAGCAGCACGCGTAACAGGGAAGCTAGTGAAAAACTGTTTTTT.